The 10 T cell receptor beta chains reported below all come from one sample, sequenced in a study of regulatory T cells in long-lasting Graves disease. The authors built TCR beta libraries using iRepertoire HTBI primers and Arm-PCR of CDR3 regions. TCRdb recomputed calls from the multiplex PCR reads with MiXCR, one row per CDR3 protein. The data show some 340,000 distinct CDR3 sequences, with 12% seen just once and around 18% held by the top ten. Described time point: newly diagnosed GD, antithyroid drugs for less than 3 months. The TCR library used RNA extracted from PBMCs. This same sample was also taken into another study, of T cells in Graves' hyperthyroidism and ophthalmopathy.

The sequenced sample was peripheral blood mononuclear cells (PBMCs), obtained at new diagnosis, from a patient treated with antithyroid drugs. The receptors come from a woman between 18 and 29 years old with Graves disease.

This clonotype was observed at least ten times. The rearrangement joins TRBV6-5 to TRBJ1-2, with D unresolved. In germline, CDR1 is MNHEY, CDR2 SVGAGI. CDR3 length: 17 amino acids. Between the trimmed V and J ends, which lost 0 bases and 4 bases, there was a span of 18 bases. The chain's CDR3 is CASSYSGLGHYLYGYTF. CDR3 coding DNA: TGTGCCAGCAGTTACTCTGGGCTTGGGCATTATCTCTATGGCTACACCTTC.

This clonotype came up a few times. This sequence may be a read error, since a much larger clone differs from it by one base. This rearrangement joins TRBV6-2 or TRBV6-3 to TRBJ1-2, with D uncertain. The germline V gene has CDR1 MNHEY and CDR2 SVGEGT. The ends were cut back, 8 bases at V and 7 bases at J, with 20 bases in the middle. The CDR3 contains 14 residues. CDR3 protein: CASGRFTPESGYTF. CDR3 coding DNA: TGTGCCAGCGGGCGTTTTACCCCGGAGAGTGGCTACACCTTC.

This clonotype was counted at least ten times. The chain uses TRBV18 and TRBJ2-4; the D gene could be TRBD1 or TRBD2 (5 bases each). Per germline, CDR1 KGHSH and CDR2 LQKENI. V lost 4 bases to trimming and J lost 9 bases, with 19 bases between them. The CDR3 runs 15 residues. This chain's CDR3 is CASSQARAGNTIQYF. In DNA, the CDR3 is TGTGCCAGCTCACAAGCGAGGGCAGGGAACACCATTCAGTACTTC.

This clonotype was seen ten or more times. The rearrangement links TRBV12-3 or TRBV12-4 to TRBJ2-3, with 9 bases aligning to TRBD2. V lost 10 bases to trimming and J lost 6 bases; unmatched junction nucleotides: 17. This CDR3 spans 16 amino acids. The CDR3 sequence is CATRREGGGATDTQYF. CDR3 nucleotides: TGTGCCACCCGGAGAGAGGGCGGGGGGGCGACGGATACGCAGTATTTT.

The J gene is TRBJ2-1, the V gene TRBV4-2; D is perhaps TRBD1 or TRBD2 (5 bases each). The germline V gene encodes CDR1 LGHNA and CDR2 YNFKEQ. The CDR3 totals 16 residues. Trimming took off 1 base at V and 0 bases at J, with 10 bases between the two ends. CDR3 amino acids: CASSQVSGSSYNEQFF. In nucleotides, the CDR3 is TGTGCCAGCAGCCAAGTTTCAGGGAGCTCCTACAATGAGCAGTTCTTC.

About this clonotype itself: The conserved closing phenylalanine or tryptophan is absent in this CDR3, likely reflecting a read error. The chain is built from TRBV25-1 and TRBJ2-7; 10 bases are a match to TRBD2. V lost 1 base to trimming and J lost 5 bases; unmatched junction nucleotides: 5. CDR3 size: 15 residues. Germline CDR1 MGHDK, CDR2 SYGVNS. CDR3 sequence: CASSESPSGSDEQYS. For the CDR3, the DNA is TGTGCCAGCAGTGAATCGCCTAGCGGGAGCGACGAGCAGTACTCC.

This clonotype was counted at least ten times. The CDR3 DNA follows: TGTGCCAGCAGTTATACGGAAGGGACAGGGAGGTTCTTT. This sequence encodes CASSYTEGTGRFF. The chain is built from TRBV6-2 or TRBV6-3 and TRBJ1-1, with TRBD1 matching over 9 bases. CDR1 is MNHEY, CDR2 SVGEGT, per germline. The CDR3 is 13 residues long. J was trimmed by 14 bases and V by 3 bases; bases with no gene match: 10.

This clonotype was recorded many times. The chain carries TRBV29-1 and TRBJ1-2, with no clear D. The CDR3 covers 11 residues. V was shortened by 7 bases and J by 3 bases, with 9 bases between the two germline ends. From germline, CDR1 is SQVTM and CDR2 ANQGSEA. CDR3 protein: CSGVNDYGYTF. DNA of the CDR3: TGCAGCGGGGTAAACGACTATGGCTACACCTTC.

The table lists this clonotype with many counts. The chain has TRBV6-2 or TRBV6-3 and TRBJ2-1; TRBD2 might be the D (6 bases). This CDR3 is 16 amino acids long. Trimming shortened V by 5 bases and J by 3 bases, and 17 bases separated the two germline ends. CDR1 is MNHEY, CDR2 SVGEGT, per germline. This CDR3 reads CASSPSGGGNYNEQFF. The CDR3, as DNA: TGTGCCAGCAGTCCCTCGGGTGGGGGGAACTACAATGAGCAGTTCTTC.

Ten or more counts support this clonotype. The rearrangement uses TRBV7-9 and TRBJ2-3, with D possibly TRBD2 on 6 matching bases. This CDR3 is 16 amino acids long. Looked up from germline, CDR1 is SEHNR and CDR2 is FQNEAQ (reference sequence). The V end was cut by 4 bases, the J end by 5 bases, with 19 bases between. This chain's CDR3 is CASSSPGSREEDTQYF. DNA of the CDR3: TGTGCCAGCAGCTCCCCCGGGAGCCGCGAGGAAGATACGCAGTATTTT.